A selection of T cell receptor beta chains follows, all from one sample in a study of human T cells and chemical hapten exposure. TCRdb reprocessed the RACE reads via MiXCR and lists one record per CDR3 protein. There are about 340,000 distinct CDR3 sequences in the sample; roughly 6.9% occur only once, and 7.5% to 9% lies in the top ten. Material: whole blood, obtained in connection with sensitization to the hapten diphenylcyclopropenone (DPC). The receptors were sampled from a woman in her late teens or twenties with alopecia areata. Some clones in this sample may be carry-over from other donors' samples. Both conserved end residues are part of each CDR3. A D gene is named only where the DNA matches it firmly. Size values are once, few and many counts, or a class for expanded clones, and some rows have none.

J: TRBJ2-5
D: TRBD2
V: TRBV6-6
size: many
CDR3: CASSYPSGGQETQYF
DNA: TGTGCCAGCAGTTACCCTAGCGGGGGCCAAGAGACCCAGTACTTC

J: TRBJ1-3
D: .
V: TRBV12-3/TRBV12-4
size: few
CDR3: CASSLRGKGNTIYF
DNA: TGTGCCAGCAGTTTAAGAGGAAAGGGAAACACCATATATTTT

J: TRBJ2-7
D: .
V: TRBV12-3/TRBV12-4
size: many
CDR3: CASSLRGYEQYF
DNA: TGTGCCAGCAGTTTACGGGGCTACGAGCAGTACTTC

J: TRBJ2-3
D: TRBD2
V: TRBV7-2
size: .
CDR3: CASSLGDYFTDTQYF
DNA: TGTGCCAGCAGCTTGGGGGACTATTTCACAGATACGCAGTATTTT

J: TRBJ2-1
D: TRBD2
V: TRBV5-1
size: few
CDR3: CASSLVSGGGAENEQFF
DNA: TGCGCCAGCAGCTTGGTTTCGGGCGGGGGGGCCGAGAATGAGCAGTTCTTC

J: TRBJ2-1
D: TRBD2
V: TRBV12-3/TRBV12-4
size: .
CDR3: CASRGLAANNEQFF
DNA: TGTGCCAGCAGGGGACTAGCAGCTAACAATGAGCAGTTCTTC

J: TRBJ2-1
D: TRBD2
V: TRBV6-1
size: .
CDR3: CASSEANSGGVHNEQFF
DNA: TGTGCCAGCAGTGAAGCGAATAGCGGGGGGGTCCACAATGAGCAGTTCTTC

J: TRBJ1-2
D: .
V: TRBV6-2/TRBV6-3
size: few
CDR3: CASSYPTYLQGNYGYTF
DNA: TGTGCCAGCAGTTACCCCACCTACCTCCAGGGAAACTATGGCTACACCTTC

J: TRBJ2-7
D: .
V: TRBV29-1
size: many
CDR3: CSVGRDGTYEQYF
DNA: TGCAGCGTCGGGAGAGACGGAACCTACGAGCAGTACTTC

J: TRBJ2-3
D: .
V: TRBV15
size: many
CDR3: CATSRDLGGRTDTQYF
DNA: TGTGCCACCAGCAGAGATCTAGGGGGGAGGACAGATACGCAGTATTTT

J: TRBJ2-7
D: .
V: TRBV6-2/TRBV6-3
size: many
CDR3: CASSGAGTVTYEQYF
DNA: TGTGCCAGCAGTGGCGCCGGGACTGTAACCTACGAGCAGTACTTC

J: TRBJ1-1
D: TRBD1
V: TRBV7-2
size: few
CDR3: CASSLRQGGPTEAFF
DNA: TGTGCCAGCAGCCTAAGACAGGGAGGTCCCACTGAAGCTTTCTTT

J: TRBJ2-5
D: .
V: TRBV6-1
size: few
CDR3: CASSADTYQETQYF
DNA: TGTGCCAGCAGTGCGGACACGTACCAAGAGACCCAGTACTTC

J: TRBJ2-7
D: TRBD2
V: TRBV4-3
size: many
CDR3: CASSQDWTSGSYEQYF
DNA: TGCGCCAGCAGCCAAGATTGGACTAGCGGTTCCTACGAGCAGTACTTC

J: TRBJ2-5
D: TRBD2
V: TRBV7-2
size: .
CDR3: CASSGRGGLGETQYF
DNA: TGTGCCAGCAGCGGGCGGGGGGGCTTAGGAGAGACCCAGTACTTC

J: TRBJ2-3
D: .
V: TRBV6-5
size: .
CDR3: CASTQSPGDGADTQYF
DNA: TGTGCCAGCACCCAAAGCCCCGGGGATGGAGCAGATACGCAGTATTTT

J: TRBJ2-3
D: TRBD2
V: TRBV7-2
size: few
CDR3: CASSSLAGNTDTQYF
DNA: TGTGCCAGCAGCTCCCTAGCGGGGAACACAGATACGCAGTATTTT

J: TRBJ1-1
D: TRBD1
V: TRBV7-2
size: .
CDR3: CASRKQGWTEAFF
DNA: TGTGCCAGCAGAAAACAGGGGTGGACTGAAGCTTTCTTT

J: TRBJ2-3
D: .
V: TRBV6-6
size: few
CDR3: CASRAGWGRASTDTQYF
DNA: TGTGCCAGCAGGGCAGGGTGGGGGAGAGCTAGCACAGATACGCAGTATTTT

J: TRBJ2-1
D: .
V: TRBV4-3
size: many
CDR3: CASSQDAGSNYNEQFF
DNA: TGCGCCAGCAGCCAAGACGCAGGCTCGAACTACAATGAGCAGTTCTTC

J: TRBJ1-4
D: TRBD1
V: TRBV7-9
size: .
CDR3: CASSQTPGQDNEKLFF
DNA: TGTGCCAGCAGCCAGACACCGGGACAGGATAATGAAAAACTGTTTTTT

J: TRBJ2-3
D: TRBD2
V: TRBV6-5
size: many
CDR3: CASSYTSAFTDTQYF
DNA: TGTGCCAGCAGTTACACTAGCGCCTTCACAGATACGCAGTATTTT

J: TRBJ2-7
D: TRBD1
V: TRBV6-1
size: many
CDR3: CASISRDRVYEQYF
DNA: TGTGCCAGCATTAGCCGGGACAGGGTCTACGAGCAGTACTTC

J: TRBJ2-3
D: TRBD2
V: TRBV20-1
size: many
CDR3: CSARKLAGFLLLDTQYF
DNA: TGCAGTGCTAGGAAACTAGCGGGGTTCCTTTTGCTAGATACGCAGTATTTT

J: TRBJ2-4
D: .
V: TRBV28
size: few
CDR3: CASRFPGSAQYF
DNA: TGTGCCAGCCGCTTCCCTGGATCGGCTCAGTACTTC

J: TRBJ1-5
D: .
V: TRBV20-1
size: few
CDR3: CSASTGLVPQHF
DNA: TGCAGTGCTAGCACCGGCTTGGTACCCCAGCATTTT

J: TRBJ2-2
D: .
V: TRBV7-3
size: many
CDR3: CASSFQENTGELFF
DNA: TGTGCCAGCAGCTTTCAAGAGAACACCGGGGAGCTGTTTTTT

J: TRBJ1-1
D: TRBD1
V: TRBV7-6
size: many
CDR3: CASSWTGEGTEAFF
DNA: TGTGCCAGCAGCTGGACAGGGGAGGGGACTGAAGCTTTCTTT

J: TRBJ2-4
D: .
V: TRBV19
size: many
CDR3: CASSTTLRQAKGGNIQYF
DNA: TGTGCCAGTAGTACAACCCTACGACAGGCCAAGGGAGGGAACATTCAGTACTTC

J: TRBJ1-2
D: TRBD1
V: TRBV6-6
size: few
CDR3: CASRDRGTLTYGYTF
DNA: TGTGCCAGCCGGGACAGGGGGACCCTCACCTATGGCTACACCTTC

J: TRBJ2-7
D: .
V: TRBV3-1
size: .
CDR3: CASSHRQLYPNYEQYF
DNA: TGTGCCAGCAGCCACCGGCAGCTCTACCCCAACTACGAGCAGTACTTC

J: TRBJ1-6
D: .
V: TRBV7-2
size: few
CDR3: CASSAYSRVSPLHF
DNA: TGTGCCAGCAGCGCCTACTCCAGGGTTTCACCCCTCCACTTT

J: TRBJ1-5
D: .
V: TRBV27
size: .
CDR3: CASRGPGGNQPQHF
DNA: TGTGCCAGCAGGGGCCCAGGAGGCAATCAGCCCCAGCATTTT

J: TRBJ1-2
D: .
V: TRBV7-9
size: once
CDR3: CASSSPGLSYGYTF
DNA: TGTGCCAGCAGCTCTCCGGGACTGAGCTATGGCTACACCTTC

J: TRBJ1-2
D: .
V: TRBV2
size: many
CDR3: CASSADGHYGYTF
DNA: TGTGCCAGCAGTGCGGACGGACACTATGGCTACACCTTC

J: TRBJ2-3
D: TRBD2
V: TRBV6-4
size: few
CDR3: CASSERGGRDTQYF
DNA: TGTGCCAGCAGTGAGCGGGGGGGCCGAGATACGCAGTATTTT

J: TRBJ2-2
D: TRBD1
V: TRBV18
size: .
CDR3: CASSPLGQKNTGEQFF
DNA: TGTGCCAGCTCACCGTTGGGACAGAAAAACACCGGGGAGCAGTTTTTT

J: TRBJ1-1
D: .
V: TRBV5-6
size: many
CDR3: CASSLLDRLNTEAFF
DNA: TGTGCCAGCAGCTTACTCGACCGCCTCAACACTGAAGCTTTCTTT

J: TRBJ1-1
D: TRBD1
V: TRBV29-1
size: many
CDR3: CSGGQGTTEAFF
DNA: TGCAGCGGGGGACAGGGGACCACTGAAGCTTTCTTT

J: TRBJ2-1
D: .
V: TRBV29-1
size: many
CDR3: CSAPRDSYNEQFF
DNA: TGCAGCGCACCCCGGGACTCCTACAATGAGCAGTTCTTC

J: TRBJ1-2
D: .
V: TRBV12-3/TRBV12-4
size: .
CDR3: CASSLSGSNYGYTF
DNA: TGTGCCAGCAGTTTATCAGGATCTAACTATGGCTACACCTTC

J: TRBJ2-7
D: TRBD1
V: TRBV12-3/TRBV12-4
size: many
CDR3: CASSQTPGQGGEEQYF
DNA: TGTGCCAGCAGTCAGACCCCGGGACAGGGAGGAGAGGAGCAGTACTTC

J: TRBJ1-2
D: TRBD1
V: TRBV20-1
size: .
CDR3: CSARAPGTASDGYTF
DNA: TGCAGTGCTAGAGCCCCCGGGACAGCGTCTGATGGCTACACCTTC

J: TRBJ2-3
D: .
V: TRBV24-1
size: many
CDR3: CATRPAGTDTQYF
DNA: TGTGCCACCCGACCGGCTGGGACAGATACGCAGTATTTT

J: TRBJ1-5
D: TRBD1
V: TRBV20-1
size: .
CDR3: CSARERTGRRNQPQHF
DNA: TGCAGTGCTAGGGAACGGACAGGAAGGCGCAATCAGCCCCAGCATTTT

J: TRBJ2-3
D: TRBD2
V: TRBV6-1
size: many
CDR3: CASGASGGTDTQYF
DNA: TGTGCCAGCGGAGCTAGCGGGGGTACAGATACGCAGTATTTT

J: TRBJ1-4
D: .
V: TRBV12-3/TRBV12-4
size: .
CDR3: CASSPRGYEKLFF
DNA: TGTGCCAGCAGTCCCAGGGGTTATGAAAAACTGTTTTTT

J: TRBJ2-6
D: .
V: TRBV5-5
size: few
CDR3: CASSLGGGGGWDPGANVLTF
DNA: TGTGCCAGCAGCTTGGGGGGTGGCGGCGGTTGGGATCCTGGGGCCAACGTCCTGACTTTC

J: TRBJ2-3
D: .
V: TRBV5-5
size: .
CDR3: CASSSVGRQDTQYF
DNA: TGTGCCAGCAGCTCCGTCGGAAGGCAAGATACGCAGTATTTT

J: TRBJ1-1
D: .
V: TRBV3-1
size: many
CDR3: CASSQEQEYTEAFF
DNA: TGTGCCAGCAGCCAAGAACAGGAATACACTGAAGCTTTCTTT

J: TRBJ1-1
D: .
V: TRBV5-1
size: few
CDR3: CASSLVVRDNTEAFF
DNA: TGCGCCAGCAGCTTGGTTGTTAGAGACAACACTGAAGCTTTCTTT

J: TRBJ2-5
D: .
V: TRBV6-1
size: few
CDR3: CASSPTTPGHGGAGEETQYF
DNA: TGTGCCAGCAGCCCCACCACTCCGGGACACGGTGGTGCTGGGGAGGAGACCCAGTACTTC

J: TRBJ2-1
D: .
V: TRBV27
size: few
CDR3: CASSLSESSYNEQFF
DNA: TGTGCCAGCAGTTTATCGGAGAGCTCCTACAATGAGCAGTTCTTC

J: TRBJ1-1
D: .
V: TRBV7-3
size: few
CDR3: CASSQLNSFPEAFF
DNA: TGTGCCAGCAGCCAGCTTAATTCTTTCCCTGAAGCTTTCTTT

J: TRBJ2-5
D: .
V: TRBV2
size: many
CDR3: CASSLGLSQETQYF
DNA: TGTGCCAGCAGTCTTGGACTGAGCCAAGAGACCCAGTACTTC

J: TRBJ1-1
D: .
V: TRBV7-2
size: few
CDR3: CASILSSGTEAFF
DNA: TGTGCCAGCATCCTTAGTAGCGGCACTGAAGCTTTCTTT

J: TRBJ2-1
D: .
V: TRBV3-1
size: few
CDR3: CASSSDVSSYNEQFF
DNA: TGTGCCAGCAGTTCGGACGTGAGCTCCTACAATGAGCAGTTCTTC

J: TRBJ2-5
D: .
V: TRBV4-2
size: .
CDR3: CASSQRSGQQETQYF
DNA: TGTGCCAGCAGCCAAAGGTCAGGGCAGCAAGAGACCCAGTACTTC

J: TRBJ2-3
D: .
V: TRBV10-2
size: few
CDR3: CASSDRGGAADTQYF
DNA: TGCGCCAGCAGTGATAGGGGGGGGGCGGCAGATACGCAGTATTTT

J: TRBJ1-2
D: .
V: TRBV18
size: many
CDR3: CASSPDRANYGYTF
DNA: TGTGCCAGCTCACCAGACAGAGCTAACTATGGCTACACCTTC